These 29 T cell receptor beta chains share one sample of origin, sequenced in a study of T cells after yellow fever vaccination. Via MiXCR, TCRdb re-called the 5' RACE reads, giving one row per CDR3 protein. The repertoire holds some 120,000 distinct CDR3 sequences, with 7.4% as singletons. The material was CD4+ T cells sorted from PBMCs, obtained around 10 days after the first yellow fever vaccination. The receptors stem from a man between 18 and 29 years old who received the YFV17D yellow fever vaccine.

For this clonotype: It may be a read error: a sequence one base away is much more abundant. V is TRBV27 and J is TRBJ2-7, with D possibly being TRBD1 (6 bases). The CDR3 sequence is 13 residues long. Trimming removed 6 bases at V and 5 bases at J, with 14 bases between. The germline V gene encodes CDR1 MNHEY and CDR2 SMNVEV (reference sequence). For the CDR3, the DNA is TGTGCCAGCAGGGGGGCAGCCAAACACGAGCAGTACTTC. This translates into CASRGAAKHEQYF.

Ten or more counts support this clonotype. This chain links TRBV9 with TRBJ2-2, with TRBD1 identical over 9 bases. The CDR3 length is 12 residues. In germline, CDR1 is SGDLS, CDR2 YYNGEE. Losses at the gene ends were 2 bases for V and 11 bases for J; bases not matched to a gene: 1. In nucleotides, the CDR3 is TGTGCCAGCAGCGTGGACAGGGGAGAGCTGTTTTTT. It translates to CASSVDRGELFF.

The chain combines TRBV11-1 with TRBJ2-1; 7 bases are shared with TRBD2. The V and J ends lost 2 bases and 13 bases, in that order; junction bases with no gene match: 8. The CDR3 spans 13 residues. CDR1 is SGHAT, CDR2 FQDESV, per germline (reference sequence). CDR3 bases: TGTGCCAGCAGCTTACAGAATGCGGGGGATCAGTTCTTC. Amino acids: CASSLQNAGDQFF.

At least ten counts were recorded for this clonotype. The gene calls are TRBV18 and TRBJ2-1, with no clear D. Trimming cost V 0 bases and J 9 bases, with 12 bases left between them. Germline V CDR1 and CDR2: KGHSH, LQKENI. The CDR3 covers 14 residues. CDR3 sequence: CASSPPNVNAEQFF. CDR3 nucleotide sequence: TGTGCCAGCTCACCACCGAATGTGAATGCTGAGCAGTTCTTC.

The sample holds many counts of this clonotype. The J gene is TRBJ1-5, the V gene TRBV29-1; 8 bases map to TRBD1. This CDR3 region has 13 residues. The germline V gene has CDR1 SQVTM and CDR2 ANQGSEA. V was clipped by 4 bases and J by 6 bases; unmatched bases: 5. CDR3 sequence (DNA): TGCAGCGTTGTCAGGGGGCCGGGTCAGCCCCAGCATTTT. This encodes CSVVRGPGQPQHF.

The table lists this clonotype with many counts. This rearrangement joins TRBV6-5 to TRBJ1-5; 9 bases map to TRBD1. This CDR3 spans 15 amino acids. J gave up 7 bases and V 5 bases, and 9 bases lay outside the gene matches. Germline-derived CDR1 and CDR2 are MNHEY and SVGAGI. DNA of the CDR3: TGTGCCAGCAGTCCCGGGACAGGGTGGGGGCAGCCCCAGCATTTT. Its translation is CASSPGTGWGQPQHF.

Of note for this clonotype: A clone one base away is much larger, so this may be a read error. V gene TRBV6-2 or TRBV6-3 combines with J gene TRBJ2-3; a possible D gene is TRBD1 (6 bases). The germline V and J ends were trimmed by 2 bases and 3 bases, with 12 bases remaining between them. This CDR3 has 15 amino acids. Germline assignment: CDR1 MNHEY and CDR2 SVGEGT. The CDR3 here is CASSYGDRHTDTQYF. The CDR3 coding sequence is TGTGCCAGCAGTTACGGAGACAGGCATACAGATACGCAGTATTTT.

This clonotype was counted ten times or more. This chain connects TRBV7-9 to TRBJ1-3; a possible D gene is TRBD1 (5 bases). This CDR3 spans 15 amino acids. V was shortened by 3 bases and J by 0 bases, with 9 bases between the two germline ends. The V gene's germline CDR1 is SEHNR and CDR2 FQNEAQ (reference sequence). CDR3 coding DNA: TGTGCCAGCAGCTTTGCAGGGCGCTCTGGAAACACCATATATTTT. It yields the protein CASSFAGRSGNTIYF.

The chain recombines TRBV5-4 with TRBJ2-5; 8 bases are a match to TRBD1. Trimming took 9 bases from V and 0 from J; bases not matched to a gene: 7. In germline, CDR1 is SGHNT, CDR2 YYREEE (reference sequence). This CDR3 has 14 residues. The CDR3: CATGTGGYQETQYF. Here the CDR3 DNA reads TGTGCCACTGGGACAGGAGGGTACCAAGAGACCCAGTACTTC.

There are many counts of this clonotype. The genes are TRBV4-1 and TRBJ2-7, with D possibly being TRBD2 (5 bases). Per germline, CDR1 MGHRA and CDR2 YSYEKL. The CDR3 is made up of 15 amino acids. V was clipped by 1 base and J by 2 bases, with 12 bases between them. The CDR3 bases are TGCGCCAGCAGCCAAGGACGGGAAGCGGCCTACGAGCAGTACTTC. Its translation is CASSQGREAAYEQYF.

This clonotype was seen many times. The chain recombines TRBV5-1 with TRBJ2-5, with D possibly matching TRBD1 (5 bases). Germline V gene sequence: CDR1 SGHRS, CDR2 YFSETQ. Trimming cost V 0 bases and J 2 bases, with 8 bases left between them. The CDR3 consists of 14 residues. This CDR3 is CASSLGTTQETQYF. The CDR3 bases are TGCGCCAGCAGCTTGGGGACAACGCAAGAGACCCAGTACTTC.

This clonotype showed up just a few times. This chain joins TRBV7-8 and TRBJ1-2; 8 nucleotides match TRBD1. CDR3 length: 16 residues. Looked up from germline, CDR1 is SGHVS and CDR2 is FQNEAQ. V shed 1 base, J shed 7 bases, and the junction held 11 bases outside the gene matches. CDR3 bases: TGTGCCAGCAGCTTAGATTGGGCAGGGGGCTTGGTTGGCTACACCTTC. Its translation is CASSLDWAGGLVGYTF. The variable domain in full, with the rest retrieved from reference TRBV7-8 and TRBJ1-2, is GAGVSQSPRYKVAKRGQDVALRCDPISGHVSLFWYQQALGQGPEFLTYFQNEAQLDKSGLPSDRFFAERPEGSVSTLKIQRTQQEDSAVYLCASSLDWAGGLVGYTFGSGTRLTVV.

This clonotype showed up many times. The chain links TRBV27 to TRBJ2-1; a weak D match, TRBD2 (6 bases). V was trimmed by 3 bases and J by 2 bases, leaving 11 bases between them. CDR1 and CDR2 (germline): MNHEY, SMNVEV (reference sequence). The CDR3 has 15 amino acids. The CDR3 DNA follows: TGTGCCAGCAGTTTCGGGGGAGGCACCTACAATGAGCAGTTCTTC. This sequence encodes CASSFGGGTYNEQFF.

This clonotype has at least ten counts. The chain recombines TRBV7-9 with TRBJ2-1, with 8 bases identical to TRBD2. V lost 6 bases and J lost 8; bases outside the gene matches: 6. There are 13 residues in the CDR3. The germline V gene encodes CDR1 SEHNR and CDR2 FQNEAQ (reference sequence). CDR3 loop: CASRGSGKDEQFF. The CDR3 nucleotides read TGTGCCAGCAGGGGTAGCGGGAAGGATGAGCAGTTCTTC.

This clonotype was recorded many times. V is TRBV18 and J is TRBJ2-2; no reliable D call. Germline loops: CDR1 KGHSH, CDR2 LQKENI. V lost 2 bases to trimming and J lost 5 bases, with 9 bases between them. The CDR3 contains 14 residues. The CDR3 coding sequence is TGTGCCAGCTCACCAGACCAGAATACCGGGGAGCTGTTTTTT. This encodes CASSPDQNTGELFF.

This clonotype was seen at least ten times. The V call is TRBV29-1, the J call TRBJ2-2; weak D call: TRBD1 (6 bases). V lost 5 bases and J 1 base, leaving 11 bases between the germline ends. The germline gives CDR1 SQVTM, CDR2 ANQGSEA. This CDR3 region has 14 residues. The CDR3 coding sequence is TGCAGCGTTTCAGGGGCTGAGAACACCGGGGAGCTGTTTTTT. Translation gives CSVSGAENTGELFF.

This clonotype was observed many times. This chain joins TRBV14 and TRBJ2-3; 9 nucleotides agree with TRBD2. From germline, CDR1 is SGHDN and CDR2 FVKESK. The J segment lost 4 bases and the V segment lost 0 bases, leaving 11 bases of the junction unmatched. CDR3 length: 18 residues. CDR3 loop: CASSQERGLAGLADTQYF. The CDR3 nucleotides read TGTGCCAGCAGCCAAGAGCGTGGCCTAGCGGGGCTCGCAGATACGCAGTATTTT. Supplemented by reference TRBV14 and TRBJ2-3, the full variable domain reads EAGVTQFPSHSVIEKGQTVTLRCDPISGHDNLYWYRRVMGKEIKFLLHFVKESKQDESGMPNNRFLAERTGGTYSTLKVQPAELEDSGVYFCASSQERGLAGLADTQYFGPGTRLTVL.

This clonotype was recorded at least ten times. V gene TRBV7-2 combines with J gene TRBJ2-3; 10 nucleotides agree with TRBD1. The CDR3 runs 15 residues. From germline, CDR1 is SGHTA and CDR2 FQGNSA. V shed 5 bases and J 5 bases; nucleotides not matched to a gene: 7. The CDR3 region is CASSQRDRGLDTQYF. CDR3 coding DNA: TGTGCCAGCAGCCAACGGGACAGGGGCCTAGATACGCAGTATTTT. Full variable domain (missing parts from reference TRBV7-2 and TRBJ2-3): GAGVSQSPSNKVTEKGKDVELRCDPISGHTALYWYRQSLGQGLEFLIYFQGNSAPDKSGLPSDRFSAERTGGSVSTLTIQRTQQEDSAVYLCASSQRDRGLDTQYFGPGTRLTVL.

The chain carries TRBV28 and TRBJ1-6; D ambiguous. V lost 3 bases, J lost 4 bases, and 7 bases lay in between. This CDR3 spans 14 amino acids. Per germline, CDR1 MDHEN and CDR2 SYDVKM. CDR3: CASSFHPYNSPLHF. The CDR3 DNA is TGTGCCAGCAGTTTTCATCCTTATAATTCACCCCTCCACTTT.

In its sample, this clonotype was seen many times. V usage is TRBV27 and J usage is TRBJ2-7; a weak D match, TRBD1 (5 bases). The CDR3 has 12 amino acids. Germline assignment: CDR1 MNHEY and CDR2 SMNVEV (reference sequence). V was cut by 5 bases and J by 4 bases, with 9 bases left in between. The CDR3 loop is CASSAQGYEQYF. In DNA form, the CDR3 reads TGTGCCAGCAGTGCCCAGGGATACGAGCAGTACTTC.

This clonotype was counted ten times or more. This sequence joins TRBV28 and TRBJ1-3; D unclear. The V and J ends lost 4 bases and 0 bases respectively, with 19 bases between them. Germline V gene lookup returns CDR1 MDHEN and CDR2 SYDVKM. The CDR3 has 18 residues. The CDR3 loop reads CASSSKSSPGPSGNTIYF. CDR3 bases: TGTGCCAGCAGTTCCAAGTCCTCGCCCGGCCCCTCTGGAAACACCATATATTTT.

This clonotype showed up many times. This chain uses TRBV20-1 with TRBJ2-7, with 7 bases that match TRBD1. This CDR3 is built from 15 residues. Germline V lookup: CDR1 DFQATT, CDR2 SNEGSKA (reference sequence). With 0 bases clipped from V and 3 bases from J, the junction kept 8 bases outside the gene matches. This CDR3 is CSARDLGQSHYEQYF. DNA for the CDR3: TGCAGTGCTAGAGACTTGGGACAGAGCCACTACGAGCAGTACTTC.

This clonotype was seen ten or more times. The chain is built from TRBV6-1 and TRBJ2-1; 10 bases fit TRBD1. The V and J ends lost 7 bases and 9 bases, in that order; junction bases with no gene match: 9. This CDR3 is 14 amino acids long. The germline V gene encodes CDR1 MNHNS and CDR2 SASEGT. The CDR3 coding sequence is TGTGCCAGCACATCGGGACAGGGGATTACTGAGCAGTTCTTC. Its protein product is CASTSGQGITEQFF.

This clonotype was detected many times. The CDR3 region has the DNA TGTGCCAGCGGGGGGGAGGACAGGAGCTCCTACGAGCAGTACTTC. Encoded protein: CASGGEDRSSYEQYF. This chain uses TRBV25-1 with TRBJ2-7; D is perhaps TRBD1 or TRBD2 (7 bases each). CDR3 length equals 15 residues. V lost 8 bases and J 0 bases, leaving 17 bases between the germline ends. Germline V gives CDR1 MGHDK, CDR2 SYGVNS.

This clonotype was counted ten times or more. V gene TRBV7-2 combines with J gene TRBJ1-2; a possible D gene is TRBD1 (5 bases). Germline CDR1 SGHTA, CDR2 FQGNSA. CDR3 length equals 15 residues. V lost 5 bases and J lost 8, with 21 bases in between. CDR3 region: CASSNEGPGRRGYTF. DNA of the CDR3: TGTGCCAGCAGCAACGAGGGACCAGGGCGGCGGGGCTACACCTTC.

The CDR3 DNA reads as TGTGCCAGTACGATGGGAAGCTACGAGCAGTACTTC. Amino acids: CASTMGSYEQYF. The rearrangement links TRBV19 to TRBJ2-7, with D unresolved. Trimming left V 7 bases short and J 3 bases short, with 10 bases between. This CDR3 comprises 12 residues. From germline, CDR1 is LNHDA and CDR2 SQIVND (reference sequence).

This clonotype was detected ten times or more. V usage is TRBV4-1 and J usage is TRBJ2-5, with TRBD1 matching over 8 bases. The J segment lost 4 bases and the V segment lost 0 bases, leaving 7 bases of the junction unmatched. Germline V gene lookup returns CDR1 MGHRA and CDR2 YSYEKL. The CDR3 sequence is 16 residues long. The chain's CDR3 is CASSQDRGTGGETQYF. In DNA, the CDR3 is TGCGCCAGCAGCCAAGATAGGGGGACAGGCGGAGAGACCCAGTACTTC.

This clonotype was counted only a few times. The CDR3 nucleotides read TGTGCCAGCAGGCCCCGCGCGGGGACAGATACGCAGTATTTT. This translates into CASRPRAGTDTQYF. The rearrangement uses TRBV2 and TRBJ2-3, with D perhaps TRBD2 (6 bases). The germline V gene has CDR1 SNHLY and CDR2 FYNNEI. This CDR3 spans 14 amino acids. V was clipped by 6 bases and J by 3 bases, with 13 bases between them.

This clonotype has at least ten counts. The chain joins TRBV3-1 to TRBJ1-4, with a possible D match to TRBD1 (5 bases). The CDR3 loop spans 15 amino acids. The germline CDR1 and CDR2 sequences are LGHDT and YNNKEL (reference sequence). V was trimmed by 0 bases and J by 8 bases, leaving 13 bases between them. CDR3 DNA sequence: TGTGCCAGCAGCCAAGAGCGGTTTCGGGGCGAAAAACTGTTTTTT. Amino acid sequence: CASSQERFRGEKLFF.